This record looks at one T cell receptor (beta chain) sequence and its context. Its specificity is not known. Trimming took off 3 bases at V and 2 bases at J, with 7 bases between the two ends. CDR3 size: 12 residues. Germline lookup yields CDR1 SQVTM and CDR2 ANQGSEA. The data were taken from a study of T cell responses to AZD1222 COVID-19 vaccine. Study-wide results and caveats: Scientists sampled the repertoires only once the peak T cell response had passed. Close to half of spike-specific TCRs reportedly recognize unmutated variant regions. Compared with day 0, the breadth and depth of the Spike-specific TCR repertoire rose significantly after two doses of AZD1222.

Only in-frame clones appear in the TCRdb table, and some are missing; sequencing was by immunoSEQ multiplex PCR. The sample records 120,000 or so clones, 80% to 90% being singletons. This clonotype originated in an adult in good health. This chain connects TRBV29-1 to TRBJ1-1; D gene ambiguous. The source was peripheral blood, collected on day 0 of AZD1222 vaccination. The CDR3 nucleotides are TGCAGCGTTGAGGGCCTCAACACTGAAGCTTTCTTT. It yields the protein CSVEGLNTEAFF. Drawing the rest from reference TRBV29-1 and TRBJ1-1, the complete variable domain is SAVISQKPSRDICQRGTSLTIQCQVDSQVTMMFWYRQQPGQSLTLIATANQGSEATYESGFVIDKFPISRPNLTFSTLTVSNMSPEDSSIYLCSVEGLNTEAFFGQGTRLTVV.